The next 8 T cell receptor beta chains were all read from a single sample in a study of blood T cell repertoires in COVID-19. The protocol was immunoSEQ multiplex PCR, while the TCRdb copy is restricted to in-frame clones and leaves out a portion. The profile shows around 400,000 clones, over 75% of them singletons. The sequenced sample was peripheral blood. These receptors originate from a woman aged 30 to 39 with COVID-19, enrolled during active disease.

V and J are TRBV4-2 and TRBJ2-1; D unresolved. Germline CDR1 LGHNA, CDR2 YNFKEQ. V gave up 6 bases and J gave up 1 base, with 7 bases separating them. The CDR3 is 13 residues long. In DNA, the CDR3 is TGTGCCAGCAGTAGTGCTTCCTACAATGAGCAGTTCTTC. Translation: CASSSASYNEQFF.

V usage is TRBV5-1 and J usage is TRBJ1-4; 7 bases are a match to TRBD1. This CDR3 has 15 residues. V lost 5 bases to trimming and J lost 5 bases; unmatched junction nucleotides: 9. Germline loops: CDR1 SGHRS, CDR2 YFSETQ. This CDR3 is CASSFTGAPNEKLFF. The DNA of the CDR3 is TGCGCCAGCAGTTTTACAGGGGCACCGAATGAAAAACTGTTTTTT. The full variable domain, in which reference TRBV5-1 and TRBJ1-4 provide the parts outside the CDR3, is KAGVTQTPRYLIKTRGQQVTLSCSPISGHRSVSWYQQTPGQGLQFLFEYFSETQRNKGNFPGRFSGRQFSNSRSEMNVSTLELGDSALYLCASSFTGAPNEKLFFGSGTQLSVL.

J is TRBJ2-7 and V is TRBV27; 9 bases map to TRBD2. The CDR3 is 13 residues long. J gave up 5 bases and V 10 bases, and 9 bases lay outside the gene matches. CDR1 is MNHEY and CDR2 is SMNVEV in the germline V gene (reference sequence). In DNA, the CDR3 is TGTGCCACCTCACCGGGACTAGCCCACGAGCAGTACTTC. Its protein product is CATSPGLAHEQYF.

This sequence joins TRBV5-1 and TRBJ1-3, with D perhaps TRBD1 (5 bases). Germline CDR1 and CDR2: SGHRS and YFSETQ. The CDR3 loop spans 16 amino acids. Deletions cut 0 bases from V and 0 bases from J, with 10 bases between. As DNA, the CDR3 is TGCGCCAGCAGCTTGGGACAGACAAACTCTGGAAACACCATATATTTT. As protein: CASSLGQTNSGNTIYF.

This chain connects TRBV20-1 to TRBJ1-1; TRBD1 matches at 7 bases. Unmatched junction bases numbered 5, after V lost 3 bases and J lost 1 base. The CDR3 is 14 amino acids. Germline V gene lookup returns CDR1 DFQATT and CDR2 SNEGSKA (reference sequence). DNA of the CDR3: TGCAGTGCTAGTGAGGGGGCCGCGAACACTGAAGCTTTCTTT. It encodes CSASEGAANTEAFF.

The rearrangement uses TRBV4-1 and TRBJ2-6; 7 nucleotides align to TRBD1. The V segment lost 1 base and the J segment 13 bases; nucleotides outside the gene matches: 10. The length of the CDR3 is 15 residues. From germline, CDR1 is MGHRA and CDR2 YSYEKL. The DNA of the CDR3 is TGCGCCAGCAGCCAAGTACAGGGGTTAGAAGGGGTCCTGACTTTC. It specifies CASSQVQGLEGVLTF.

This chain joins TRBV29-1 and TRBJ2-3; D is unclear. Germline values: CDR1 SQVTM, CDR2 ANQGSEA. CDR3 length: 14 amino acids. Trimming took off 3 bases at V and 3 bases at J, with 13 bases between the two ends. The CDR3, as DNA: TGCAGCGTTGATGCCCCCCAGTCAACAGATACGCAGTATTTT. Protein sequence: CSVDAPQSTDTQYF.

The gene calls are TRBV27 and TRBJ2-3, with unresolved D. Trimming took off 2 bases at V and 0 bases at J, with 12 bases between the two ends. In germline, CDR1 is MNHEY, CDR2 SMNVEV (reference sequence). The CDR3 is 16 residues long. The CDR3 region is CASSLLGLGSTDTQYF. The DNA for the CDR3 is TGTGCCAGCAGTTTACTAGGTCTAGGAAGCACAGATACGCAGTATTTT.